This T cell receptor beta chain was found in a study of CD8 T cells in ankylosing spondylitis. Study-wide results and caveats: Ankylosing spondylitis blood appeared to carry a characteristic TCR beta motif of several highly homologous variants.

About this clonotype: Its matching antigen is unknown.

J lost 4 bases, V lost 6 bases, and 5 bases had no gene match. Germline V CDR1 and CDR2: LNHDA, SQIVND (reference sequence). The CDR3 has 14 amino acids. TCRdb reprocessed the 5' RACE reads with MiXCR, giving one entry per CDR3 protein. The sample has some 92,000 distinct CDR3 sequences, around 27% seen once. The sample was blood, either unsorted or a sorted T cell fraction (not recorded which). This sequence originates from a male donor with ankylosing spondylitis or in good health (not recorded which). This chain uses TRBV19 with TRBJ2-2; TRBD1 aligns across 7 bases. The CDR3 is CASRVDRLTGELFF. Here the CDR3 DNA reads TGTGCCAGTAGGGTGGACAGGCTCACCGGGGAGCTGTTTTTT.